This TCR beta chain was sequenced during a study of post-analysis software for immune sequencing data (dated by TCRdb to 2015 to 2017). Study-level background: Disease courses on record covered relapsing-remitting, secondary progressive and progressive-relapsing multiple sclerosis, though some patients had no subtype annotation. The patient repertoires were compared against about a dozen previously published healthy control repertoires obtained from donors aged about 6 to 28 years. A subset of samples was prepared in parallel using single-end sample barcoding, then pooled and co-amplified after Illumina adapter ligation.

What the work shows at the level of the full study, not this receptor alone: Direct clustering with F measure showed strong co-clustering of samples prepared in the same batch, prompting a batch-effect correction. The multiple sclerosis patient group was slightly younger than the control group. Compared with controls, multiple sclerosis patients had significantly lower normalized Chao1 diversity, a finding suggesting substantial peripheral T-cell clonal expansion.

To demonstrate the VDJtools post-analysis software, TCR beta repertoires were profiled from the peripheral blood of more than ten young patients with multiple sclerosis. The multiple sclerosis patients were children and adolescents between roughly 6 and 16 years of age. This clonotype appeared once. The antigen this receptor binds is unknown. Base qualities are missing; no much larger clone stands one base away. Library generation was performed with PCR. The listed sequencing device is Illumina HiSeq 2500. To reduce PCR and sequencing biases, unique molecular identifiers were incorporated into the TCR beta cDNA libraries. Every 1 to 10 million input T cells yielded approximately 500,000 cDNA molecules, meaning each molecule approximated one T cell. Patient libraries were prepared and sequenced with the same protocol used for the earlier healthy control dataset. Within a given batch, samples were prepared together, multiplexed and sequenced on the same HiSeq lane. As for the original processing: MIGEC was used to process the raw barcoded reads, and molecular identifier groups with only a single read were discarded before consensus assembly and CDR3 extraction. Clonotype tables were post-analysed with VDJtools, normalizing diversity by down-sampling all datasets to the smallest sample size. To correct batch-related cross-sample contamination, repertoire overlap clustering matched CDR3 amino acid sequences but not nucleotide sequences. TCRdb itself trimmed the public reads at Q25 with fastp, ran MiXCR and retained productive beta chains. Every CDR3 protein is listed once, alongside the most common genes and DNA of its rows. V and J calls and clone size were set by TCRdb, not the authors. The sample table contains hundreds of thousands of distinct CDR3 sequences; only one count was recorded for nearly 45% of them. The top ten constitute 12% of the sample.

This receptor was obtained from a girl between 10 and 17 years old with multiple sclerosis. The sequencing sample was made of blood.

The base sequence is TGTGCCAGCAGCCGGGATGAGGTGGGCAATCAGCCCCAGCATTTT. This encodes CASSRDEVGNQPQHF. Recombination linked TRBV7-9 to TRBJ1-5; the D gene is not confidently resolved. V is cut by 5 bases and J by 2 bases, and the space between the germline ends is 13 bases. Measured from the cysteine to the phenylalanine, the CDR3 is 15 residues long. Left in the record is the CDR3 DNA by itself, 45 bases read in frame from the first base. The CDR1 and CDR2 encoded by the germline V gene (reference sequence) are SEHNR and FQNEAQ.